The 27 T cell receptor beta chains in this list originate from one sample, sequenced in a study of CXCR3-negative and CXCR3-positive naive CD8 T cells. Notes on the study in general: Comparison of naive cells showed more hydrophobic TRB CDR3s in CXCR3-positive than in CXCR3-negative naive cells.

UMI-tagged TRB cDNA libraries were built via 5' RACE. Following a re-call of the 5' RACE reads, TCRdb has one entry per CDR3 protein and lacks DNA. The table for this sample gives more than 100,000 distinct CDR3 sequences. These receptors' targets are unknown. Sequenced material: naive CXCR3+ CD8+ T cells from blood. Noted subset: CD45RO-CCR7+CD27+CD95- naive CD8+ T cells expressing CXCR3 (TNR3+). These receptors were obtained from a human donor in good health. Some clones in this sample may be carry-over from other donors' samples.

The rearrangement joins TRBV30 to TRBJ2-3. CDR1 and CDR2 from the germline V gene are GTSNPN and SVGIG (reference sequence). The CDR3 covers 12 residues. CDR3 in amino acids: CAWNGLTDTQYF.

The V call is TRBV7-9, the J call TRBJ2-5; TCRdb's D gene call, TRBD2, goes unchecked for lack of DNA. This CDR3 spans 14 amino acids. The V gene's germline CDR1 is SEHNR and CDR2 FQNEAQ (reference sequence). Here the CDR3 reads CASSLEAGQETQYF.

The gene calls are TRBV28 and TRBJ2-2. This CDR3 is built from 16 residues. Looked up from germline, CDR1 is MDHEN and CDR2 is SYDVKM. The CDR3 reads CASSFGSLDYTGELFF.

The chain uses TRBV29-1 and TRBJ2-7; TCRdb returns TRBD1, unconfirmable since there is no DNA. Germline V gives CDR1 SQVTM, CDR2 ANQGSEA. The CDR3 covers 14 residues. CDR3 sequence: CSVEPGYAPYEQYF.

The genes are TRBV6-2 or TRBV6-3 and TRBJ1-2; TCRdb calls TRBD1, which cannot be checked without DNA. The CDR3 is made up of 17 amino acids. Germline-derived CDR1 and CDR2 are MNHEY and SVGEGT. CDR3 sequence reads: CASSYHGTIDWNYGYTF.

The genes are TRBV5-6 and TRBJ1-5. This CDR3 has 14 residues. Germline lookup yields CDR1 SGHDT and CDR2 YYEEEE. This chain's CDR3 is CASSLGGGNQPQHF.

This sequence joins TRBV15 and TRBJ2-2; TCRdb lists TRBD2, though no DNA is available to test this call. The CDR3 is 15 residues long. Germline loops: CDR1 LNHNV, CDR2 YYDKDF (reference sequence). CDR3: CATKASGRFTGELFF.

The chain recombines TRBV7-2 with TRBJ2-7; absent DNA, TCRdb's TRBD1 call cannot be checked. Germline CDR1 is SGHTA and CDR2 is FQGNSA. The CDR3 sequence is 15 residues long. The CDR3 loop reads CASSPMAGASYEQYF.

The V and J genes are TRBV28 and TRBJ2-3. The CDR3 has 14 residues. Germline CDR1 MDHEN, CDR2 SYDVKM. The CDR3: CASRGIWGTDTQYF.

The V call is TRBV19, the J call TRBJ1-3. The CDR3 covers 16 residues. In germline, CDR1 is LNHDA, CDR2 SQIVND (reference sequence). CDR3 residues: CASSIGWNSPGNTIYF.

This chain connects TRBV29-1 to TRBJ2-7; the TRBD1 assignment by TCRdb is unverifiable without DNA. The V gene's germline CDR1 is SQVTM and CDR2 ANQGSEA. CDR3 length: 13 residues. This CDR3 is CSVLSGTGNEQYF.

This chain connects TRBV29-1 to TRBJ2-2; absent DNA, TCRdb's TRBD1 call cannot be checked. Looked up from germline, CDR1 is SQVTM and CDR2 is ANQGSEA. The CDR3 totals 14 residues. This CDR3 reads CSVEHRGLGGELFF.

The J gene is TRBJ1-1, the V gene TRBV7-9. Germline-derived CDR1 and CDR2 are SEHNR and FQNEAQ (reference sequence). The CDR3 consists of 13 residues. CDR3: CASSLGADLGAFF.

The genes are TRBV7-9 and TRBJ2-7; TCRdb's D call of TRBD1 is untestable without DNA. Germline V gene lookup returns CDR1 SEHNR and CDR2 FQNEAQ (reference sequence). CDR3 length: 16 amino acids. The CDR3 is CASSLAYGTGLYEQYF.

This chain joins TRBV12-3 or TRBV12-4 and TRBJ2-1; TCRdb's D gene call, TRBD1, goes unchecked for lack of DNA. The CDR3 length is 15 residues. The CDR3 sequence: CASSFPGAPYNEQFF.

The gene calls are TRBV12-3 or TRBV12-4 and TRBJ2-3; TCRdb designates TRBD2, a call that cannot be tested without DNA. The CDR3 spans 16 residues. This CDR3 reads CASSSNLAGWGDTQYF.

The chain carries TRBV12-3 or TRBV12-4 and TRBJ2-7; no DNA is available, so the TRBD1 call from TCRdb remains unchecked. The CDR3 runs to 14 residues. The CDR3 here is CASRTADGTYEQYF.

The J gene is TRBJ2-3, the V gene TRBV7-3; the D call of TRBD1 rests on TCRdb alone, since no DNA is present to check it. Per germline, CDR1 SGHTA and CDR2 FQGTGA. There are 14 residues in the CDR3. The CDR3 region is CASSSTGGSDTQYF.

The genes are TRBV7-8 and TRBJ2-7. From germline, CDR1 is SGHVS and CDR2 FQNEAQ. The CDR3 totals 14 residues. CDR3 residues: CASSFSGDSYEQYF.

The chain couples TRBV30 to TRBJ1-1. Germline lookup yields CDR1 GTSNPN and CDR2 SVGIG (reference sequence). There are 12 residues in the CDR3. The CDR3 protein is CAWIVGNTEAFF.

The chain links TRBV27 to TRBJ1-1; lacking DNA, the TRBD1 call made by TCRdb goes unchecked. In germline, CDR1 is MNHEY, CDR2 SMNVEV (reference sequence). This CDR3 contains 16 residues. CDR3 protein: CASSWTLGGGDTEAFF.

This rearrangement joins TRBV7-2 to TRBJ1-5; TCRdb's D gene call, TRBD1, goes unchecked for lack of DNA. There are 18 residues in the CDR3. The germline V gene has CDR1 SGHTA and CDR2 FQGNSA. CDR3 loop: CASSFPGQGYVWNQPQHF.

The rearrangement uses TRBV19 and TRBJ2-3; TCRdb indicates TRBD2, and absent DNA this call remains unverified. Germline V CDR1 and CDR2: LNHDA, SQIVND (reference sequence). This CDR3 is built from 16 residues. The CDR3 sequence: CASSITSGDSTDTQYF. The variable domain in full, completed from reference TRBV19 and TRBJ2-3, reads DGGITQSPKYLFRKEGQNVTLSCEQNLNHDAMYWYRQDPGQGLRLIYYSQIVNDFQKGDIAEGYSVSREKKESFPLTVTSAQKNPTAFYLCASSITSGDSTDTQYFGPGTRLTVL.

The V gene is TRBV7-9, the J gene TRBJ2-7; absent DNA, TCRdb's TRBD1 call cannot be checked. The CDR3 runs to 16 residues. Germline CDR1 is SEHNR and CDR2 is FQNEAQ (reference sequence). CDR3 loop: CASSLGDPGSRYEQYF. The full variable domain, rest sourced from reference TRBV7-9 and TRBJ2-7, is DTGVSQNPRHKITKRGQNVTFRCDPISEHNRLYWYRQTLGQGPEFLTYFQNEAQLEKSRLLSDRFSAERPKGSFSTLEIQRTEQGDSAMYLCASSLGDPGSRYEQYFGPGTRLTVT.

This chain joins TRBV20-1 and TRBJ2-2; TCRdb calls TRBD2, which cannot be checked without DNA. The CDR3 contains 17 residues. The V gene's germline CDR1 is DFQATT and CDR2 SNEGSKA (reference sequence). CDR3 sequence reads: CSARSAWSGKNTGELFF.

The J gene is TRBJ2-1, the V gene TRBV20-1. This CDR3 spans 14 amino acids. Germline-derived CDR1 and CDR2 are DFQATT and SNEGSKA (reference sequence). This CDR3 reads CSASDGSSYNEQFF.

V is TRBV14 and J is TRBJ1-6; lacking DNA, the TRBD1 call made by TCRdb goes unchecked. Looked up from germline, CDR1 is SGHDN and CDR2 is FVKESK. The CDR3 has 15 amino acids. CDR3 amino acids: CASSQLDRNNSPLHF. The full variable domain, rest sourced from reference TRBV14 and TRBJ1-6, is EAGVTQFPSHSVIEKGQTVTLRCDPISGHDNLYWYRRVMGKEIKFLLHFVKESKQDESGMPNNRFLAERTGGTYSTLKVQPAELEDSGVYFCASSQLDRNNSPLHFGNGTRLTVT.